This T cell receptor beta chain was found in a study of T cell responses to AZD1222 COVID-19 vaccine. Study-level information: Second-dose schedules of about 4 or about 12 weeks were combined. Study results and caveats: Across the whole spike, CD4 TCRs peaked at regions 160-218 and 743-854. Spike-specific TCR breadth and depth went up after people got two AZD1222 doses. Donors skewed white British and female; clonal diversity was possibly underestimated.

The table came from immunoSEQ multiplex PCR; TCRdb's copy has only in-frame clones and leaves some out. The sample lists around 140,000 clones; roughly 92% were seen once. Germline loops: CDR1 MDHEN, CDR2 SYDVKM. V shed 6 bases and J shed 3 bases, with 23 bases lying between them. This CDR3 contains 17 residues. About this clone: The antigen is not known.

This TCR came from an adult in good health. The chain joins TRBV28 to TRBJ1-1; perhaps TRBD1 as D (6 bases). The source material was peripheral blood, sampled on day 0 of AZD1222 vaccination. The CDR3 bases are TGTGCCAGCAGCCCCCTACTATGGGGGGCCCAAGACACTGAAGCTTTCTTT. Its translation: CASSPLLWGAQDTEAFF.